The next 30 T cell receptor beta chains were all read from a single sample in a study of blood T cell repertoires in COVID-19. TCRdb keeps only in-frame clones here, not all; method: immunoSEQ multiplex PCR. The table lists about 140,000 clones, 84% of them singletons. Sample: peripheral blood. The receptors were sampled from a human donor in a cohort sampled during active COVID-19.

This chain joins TRBV2 and TRBJ1-3; D unclear. The CDR3 loop spans 16 amino acids. Trimming stripped 6 bases from V and 2 bases from J, with 17 bases between. CDR1 is SNHLY and CDR2 is FYNNEI in the germline V gene. The CDR3, as DNA: TGTGCCAGCAGCTCTGAGGCGACCGGAACTGGAAACACCATATATTTT. Translating it yields CASSSEATGTGNTIYF.

The table lists this clone with a count of one. V and J are TRBV7-9 and TRBJ1-1; D uncertain. CDR3 length equals 14 residues. Trimming took off 7 bases at V and 6 bases at J, with 18 bases between the two ends. The germline V gene has CDR1 SEHNR and CDR2 FQNEAQ (reference sequence). The DNA of the CDR3 is TGTGCCAGCACCCGATCCAGCGGGGTAGCTGAAGCTTTCTTT. As protein: CASTRSSGVAEAFF.

This clone showed up just a few times. The chain uses TRBV6-5 and TRBJ1-1; D is uncertain. This CDR3 contains 11 residues. The V end lost 11 bases, the J end lost 4 bases, and 11 bases lay between the germline ends. The germline CDR1 and CDR2 sequences are MNHEY and SVGAGI. CDR3 sequence reads: CAVQVGTEAFF. The CDR3 region has the DNA TGTGCCGTTCAGGTGGGCACTGAAGCTTTCTTT.

A single count supports this clone. The chain employs TRBV5-1 and TRBJ2-1, with TRBD2 as a possible D gene (5 bases). Trimming cost V 0 bases and J 4 bases, with 8 bases left between them. From germline, CDR1 is SGHRS and CDR2 YFSETQ. This CDR3 has 14 residues. In nucleotides, the CDR3 is TGCGCCAGCAGCTTGGGCAGCGGATACAATGAGCAGTTCTTC. Its translation: CASSLGSGYNEQFF.

The rearrangement uses TRBV11-2 and TRBJ1-5; TRBD1 might be the D (5 bases). The CDR3 totals 13 residues. V gave up 5 bases and J gave up 9 bases, with 14 bases separating them. CDR1 and CDR2 from the germline V gene are SGHAT and FQNNGV. CDR3: CASSLTGPGPQHF. The DNA of the CDR3 is TGTGCCAGCAGCCTTACAGGACCTGGGCCCCAGCATTTT.

V is TRBV10-3 and J is TRBJ2-1; TRBD2 matches at 7 bases. The CDR3 totals 14 residues. The trim removed 6 bases at V and 1 base at J, leaving 3 bases unmatched. Germline V gene lookup returns CDR1 ENHRY and CDR2 SYGVKD. For the CDR3, the DNA is TGTGCCATCAGGGGGGGGATTTCCTACAATGAGCAGTTCTTC. This translates into CAIRGGISYNEQFF.

This clone was found once. This rearrangement joins TRBV10-3 to TRBJ1-1, with D unresolved. CDR1 and CDR2 from the germline V gene are ENHRY and SYGVKD. The CDR3 has 14 residues. V was trimmed by 2 bases and J by 1 base, leaving 8 bases between them. The CDR3 bases are TGTGCCATCAGTGAGCCAACAGAGAACACTGAAGCTTTCTTT. Translated: CAISEPTENTEAFF.

The chain has TRBV11-2 and TRBJ1-2; D remains ambiguous. Deletions cut 0 bases from V and 0 bases from J, with 14 bases between. Germline-derived CDR1 and CDR2 are SGHAT and FQNNGV. There are 17 residues in the CDR3. The CDR3 spells CASSLDDKFHSNYGYTF. The DNA for the CDR3 is TGTGCCAGCAGCTTAGATGACAAATTTCATTCTAACTATGGCTACACCTTC.

This clone was seen only a few times. The chain is built from TRBV5-1 and TRBJ2-2, with D hard to call. CDR1 and CDR2 (germline): SGHRS, YFSETQ. The CDR3 sequence is 12 residues long. V was trimmed by 7 bases and J by 3 bases, leaving 7 bases between them. In DNA, the CDR3 is TGCGCCAGCCAAGACTACACCGGGGAGCTGTTTTTT. This gives the protein CASQDYTGELFF.

The chain carries TRBV5-1 and TRBJ2-7, with 7 bases lining up with TRBD1. This CDR3 is built from 15 residues. The germline V gene has CDR1 SGHRS and CDR2 YFSETQ. V was pared by 4 bases and J by 0 bases, with 7 bases of the junction left unmatched. CDR3 bases: TGCGCCAGCAGCATACAGGGGCCGAGCTCCTACGAGCAGTACTTC. The encoded protein is CASSIQGPSSYEQYF.

This chain connects TRBV4-1 to TRBJ1-2; D remains ambiguous. V dropped 0 bases and J dropped 5 bases, with 10 bases sitting between them. This CDR3 comprises 14 residues. CDR1 MGHRA and CDR2 YSYEKL come from the germline V gene. CDR3 in DNA: TGCGCCAGCAGCCAAGACCGTCGCGCTTATGGCTACACCTTC. Translated: CASSQDRRAYGYTF.

The chain uses TRBV7-8 and TRBJ1-6, with D possibly being TRBD1 (6 bases). This CDR3 region has 15 residues. Trimming left V 0 bases short and J 5 bases short, with 8 bases between. Germline V gene data show CDR1 as SGHVS and CDR2 as FQNEAQ. The CDR3 is CASSLARTDNSPLHF. CDR3 coding DNA: TGTGCCAGCAGCTTAGCAAGGACAGATAATTCACCCCTCCACTTT.

The chain joins TRBV18 to TRBJ1-6; unclear D gene. Germline CDR1 KGHSH, CDR2 LQKENI. The length of the CDR3 is 12 residues. V dropped 6 bases and J dropped 5 bases, with 5 bases sitting between them. The chain's CDR3 is CASSPDNSPLHF. DNA for the CDR3: TGTGCCAGCTCCCCTGATAATTCACCCCTCCACTTT.

The V and J genes are TRBV4-1 and TRBJ1-1; D gene ambiguous. Trimming left V 4 bases short and J 4 bases short, with 10 bases between. CDR3 length equals 13 residues. Germline CDR1 is MGHRA and CDR2 is YSYEKL. CDR3 sequence: CASSLDGVTEAFF. CDR3 sequence (DNA): TGCGCCAGCAGCCTCGACGGAGTCACTGAAGCTTTCTTT.

The J gene is TRBJ2-7, the V gene TRBV6-6, with a tentative D call TRBD2 (6 bases). There are 12 residues in the CDR3. Germline values: CDR1 MNHNY, CDR2 SVGAGI (reference sequence). V dropped 8 bases and J dropped 6 bases, with 14 bases sitting between them. The chain's CDR3 is CASGPAGSEQYF. CDR3 bases: TGTGCCAGCGGACCGGCGGGGTCCGAGCAGTACTTC.

The J gene is TRBJ2-7, the V gene TRBV3-1 (or the pseudogene TRBV3-2), with 12 bases aligning to TRBD2. V lost 4 bases, J lost 7 bases, and 2 bases stayed unmatched. Germline V gene sequence: CDR1 LGHDT, CDR2 YNNKEL (reference sequence). CDR3 size: 13 residues. The CDR3 sequence: CASSRTSGGEQYF. CDR3 nucleotide sequence: TGTGCCAGCAGCCGTACTAGCGGGGGGGAGCAGTACTTC.

The rearrangement uses TRBV7-3 and TRBJ2-5; TRBD2 agrees at 8 bases. Trimming at V came to 5 bases and at J to 5 bases, leaving 7 bases not matched to a gene. The V gene's germline CDR1 is SGHTA and CDR2 FQGTGA. The CDR3 has 14 amino acids. CDR3 DNA: TGTGCCAGCAGCAGAAGCGGGGGCGGTGAGACCCAGTACTTC. It is translated as CASSRSGGGETQYF.

This chain uses TRBV25-1 with TRBJ1-1, with 8 nucleotides matching TRBD1. The CDR3 extends over 11 amino acids. V was pared by 6 bases and J by 11 bases, with 5 bases of the junction left unmatched. CDR1 MGHDK and CDR2 SYGVNS come from the germline V gene. The CDR3 loop is CASRGTGPAFF. CDR3 coding DNA: TGTGCCAGCAGAGGGACAGGTCCGGCTTTCTTT. The whole variable domain, remainder taken from reference TRBV25-1 and TRBJ1-1, is EADIYQTPRYLVIGTGKKITLECSQTMGHDKMYWYQQDPGMELHLIHYSYGVNSTEKGDLSSESTVSRIRTEHFPLTLESARPSHTSQYLCASRGTGPAFFGQGTRLTVV.

This clone was picked up a small number of times. The rearrangement links TRBV27 to TRBJ2-1; 7 nucleotides line up with TRBD1. Germline loops: CDR1 MNHEY, CDR2 SMNVEV (reference sequence). V shed 2 bases, J shed 7 bases, and the junction held 14 bases outside the gene matches. This CDR3 comprises 17 residues. CDR3 nucleotides: TGTGCCAGCAGTTTAGTCACAGGGGCGACCTTGGGGAATGAGCAGTTCTTC. This encodes CASSLVTGATLGNEQFF.

The chain employs TRBV12-5 and TRBJ2-4; 8 nucleotides line up with TRBD1. The CDR3 has 18 residues. CDR1 LGHNT and CDR2 FRNRAP come from the germline V gene. J lost 5 bases, V lost 0 bases, and 12 bases had no gene match. In nucleotides, the CDR3 is TGTGCTAGTGGTTTGGTACGGTGGCAGGGGGCAGGGGAAAACATTCAGTACTTC. Residues: CASGLVRWQGAGENIQYF. Supplemented by reference TRBV12-5 and TRBJ2-4, the full variable domain reads DARVTQTPRHKVTEMGQEVTMRCQPILGHNTVFWYRQTMMQGLELLAYFRNRAPLDDSGMPKDRFSAEMPDATLATLKIQPSEPRDSAVYFCASGLVRWQGAGENIQYFGAGTRLSVL.

CDR3 DNA: TGTGCCAGCGTCGGGGAACTACTAATTCGAGGGGGAGAGACCCAGTACTTC. Translated, it gives CASVGELLIRGGETQYF. The V call is TRBV2, the J call TRBJ2-5, with D perhaps matching TRBD1 (6 bases). Germline CDR1 reads SNHLY; CDR2 reads FYNNEI. V was cut by 8 bases and J by 4 bases, with 26 bases left in between. CDR3 size: 17 residues.

The chain carries TRBV3-1 (or the pseudogene TRBV3-2) and TRBJ1-6; D not resolved. Looked up from germline, CDR1 is LGHDT and CDR2 is YNNKEL (reference sequence). V lost 6 bases and J 9 bases, leaving 15 bases between the germline ends. This CDR3 comprises 14 residues. CDR3 amino acids: CASSPGRGGSPLHF. The DNA for the CDR3 is TGTGCCAGCAGTCCCGGCCGTGGAGGTTCACCCCTCCACTTT.

The J gene is TRBJ2-5, the V gene TRBV15, with no clear D. The CDR3 length is 15 residues. V was pared by 0 bases and J by 1 base, with 9 bases between. Germline V CDR1 and CDR2: LNHNV, YYDKDF (reference sequence). CDR3 region: CATSRDPQSQETQYF. The CDR3 bases are TGTGCCACCAGCAGAGATCCCCAATCCCAAGAGACCCAGTACTTC.

The genes are TRBV28 and TRBJ2-2; maybe TRBD2 (6 bases). CDR1 and CDR2 (germline): MDHEN, SYDVKM. The CDR3 loop spans 14 amino acids. V lost 6 bases and J 5 bases, leaving 13 bases between the germline ends. The chain's CDR3 is CASRVRDLTGELFF. The CDR3 DNA sequence: TGTGCCAGCAGGGTCAGGGACTTAACCGGGGAGCTGTTTTTT.

This clone was observed once. Additional DNA sequences in this sample encode the identical CDR3. This rearrangement joins TRBV9 to TRBJ1-5; 10 bases are a match to TRBD1. The length of the CDR3 is 15 residues. After removal of 2 bases from V and 1 base from J, the junction contained 0 bases not matched to a gene. Germline CDR1 is SGDLS and CDR2 is YYNGEE. CDR3 residues: CASSVGQGSNQPQHF. CDR3 sequence (DNA): TGTGCCAGCAGCGTGGGACAGGGGAGCAATCAGCCCCAGCATTTT.

V and J are TRBV18 and TRBJ1-2; TRBD1 agrees at 12 bases. CDR3 length: 15 amino acids. Germline assignment: CDR1 KGHSH and CDR2 LQKENI. Trimming took 6 bases from V and 8 from J; bases not matched to a gene: 10. CDR3 in amino acids: CASSLPGQGAVGYTF. The CDR3 nucleotides read TGTGCCAGCTCCCTGCCGGGACAGGGGGCGGTAGGCTACACCTTC. Looking up the rest from reference TRBV18 and TRBJ1-2 gives the full variable domain: NAGVMQNPRHLVRRRGQEARLRCSPMKGHSHVYWYRQLPEEGLKFMVYLQKENIIDESGMPKERFSAEFPKEGPSILRIQQVVRGDSAAYFCASSLPGQGAVGYTFGSGTRLTVV.

This clone was found a few times. The chain joins TRBV5-1 to TRBJ2-7; 10 positions agree with TRBD1. V shed 0 bases and J 5 bases; nucleotides not matched to a gene: 2. The CDR3 runs 14 residues. The germline V gene encodes CDR1 SGHRS and CDR2 YFSETQ. The CDR3 region has the DNA TGCGCCAGCAGCTTGGCGGACAGGGGGAACGAGCAGTACTTC. This encodes CASSLADRGNEQYF.

The genes are TRBV2 and TRBJ1-1; no clear D gene. The V gene lost 6 bases and the J gene lost 6 bases, with 20 bases spanning the gap. This CDR3 comprises 15 residues. CDR1 and CDR2 (germline): SNHLY, FYNNEI. The CDR3 DNA sequence: TGTGCCAGCAGAGAAACCGTCCCGAGGCACGCTGAAGCTTTCTTT. Encoded protein: CASRETVPRHAEAFF.

The rearrangement links TRBV7-2 to TRBJ1-6; TRBD1 is a possible D gene (6 bases). The CDR3 spans 15 residues. Germline V gene lookup returns CDR1 SGHTA and CDR2 FQGNSA. Trimming cost V 1 base and J 9 bases, with 13 bases left between them. The CDR3 nucleotides read TGTGCCAGCAGCTTAGAAGTCCAGGGGACTTCACCCCTCCACTTT. Protein sequence: CASSLEVQGTSPLHF.

J is TRBJ1-2 and V is TRBV5-4; TRBD1 might be the D (5 bases). The germline CDR1 and CDR2 sequences are SGHNT and YYREEE (reference sequence). The CDR3 extends over 13 amino acids. V was pared by 3 bases and J by 6 bases, with 12 bases between. CDR3 DNA sequence: TGTGCCAGCAGCTCCCCCAGGGTGCATGGCTACACCTTC. It translates to CASSSPRVHGYTF. The full variable domain, rest sourced from reference TRBV5-4 and TRBJ1-2, is ETGVTQSPTHLIKTRGQQVTLRCSSQSGHNTVSWYQQALGQGPQFIFQYYREEENGRGNFPPRFSGLQFPNYSSELNVNALELDDSALYLCASSSPRVHGYTFGSGTRLTVV.